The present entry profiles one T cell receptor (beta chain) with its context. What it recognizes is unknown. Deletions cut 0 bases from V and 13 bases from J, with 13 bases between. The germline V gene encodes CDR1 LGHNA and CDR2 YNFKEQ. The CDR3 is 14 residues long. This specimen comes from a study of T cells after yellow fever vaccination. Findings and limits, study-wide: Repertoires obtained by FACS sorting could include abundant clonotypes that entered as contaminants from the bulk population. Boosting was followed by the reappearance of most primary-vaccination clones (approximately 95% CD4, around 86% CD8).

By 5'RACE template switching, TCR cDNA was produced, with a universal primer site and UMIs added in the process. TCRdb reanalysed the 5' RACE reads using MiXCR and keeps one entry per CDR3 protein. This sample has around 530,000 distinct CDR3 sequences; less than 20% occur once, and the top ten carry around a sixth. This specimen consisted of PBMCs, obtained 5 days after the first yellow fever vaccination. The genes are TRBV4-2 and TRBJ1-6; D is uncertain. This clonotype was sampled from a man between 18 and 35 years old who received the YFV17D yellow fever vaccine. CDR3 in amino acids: CASSQDRLDAPLHF. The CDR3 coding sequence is TGTGCCAGCAGCCAAGATCGTTTAGATGCGCCCCTCCACTTT.